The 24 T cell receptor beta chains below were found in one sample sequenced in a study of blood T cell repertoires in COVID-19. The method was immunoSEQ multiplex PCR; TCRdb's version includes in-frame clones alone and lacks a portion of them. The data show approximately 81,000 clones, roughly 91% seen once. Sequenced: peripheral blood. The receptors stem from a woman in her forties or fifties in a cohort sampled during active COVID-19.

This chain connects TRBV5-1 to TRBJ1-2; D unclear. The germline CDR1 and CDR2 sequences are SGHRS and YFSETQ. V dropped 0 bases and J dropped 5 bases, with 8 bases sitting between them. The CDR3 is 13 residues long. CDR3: CASSLVSDYGYTF. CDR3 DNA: TGCGCCAGCAGCTTGGTGTCAGATTATGGCTACACCTTC.

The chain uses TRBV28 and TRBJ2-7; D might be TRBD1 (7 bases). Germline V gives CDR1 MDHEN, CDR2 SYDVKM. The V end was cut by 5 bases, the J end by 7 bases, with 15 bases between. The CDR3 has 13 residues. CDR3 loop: CASSPPRGREQYF. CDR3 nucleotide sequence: TGTGCCAGCAGTCCTCCCAGGGGGAGGGAGCAGTACTTC.

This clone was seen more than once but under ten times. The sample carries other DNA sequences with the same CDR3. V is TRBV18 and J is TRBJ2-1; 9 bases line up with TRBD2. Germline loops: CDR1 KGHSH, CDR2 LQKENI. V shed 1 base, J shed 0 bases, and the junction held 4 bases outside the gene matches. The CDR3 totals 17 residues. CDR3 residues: CASSPLAGGGSYNEQFF. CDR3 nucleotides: TGTGCCAGCTCACCACTGGCGGGAGGGGGCTCCTACAATGAGCAGTTCTTC.

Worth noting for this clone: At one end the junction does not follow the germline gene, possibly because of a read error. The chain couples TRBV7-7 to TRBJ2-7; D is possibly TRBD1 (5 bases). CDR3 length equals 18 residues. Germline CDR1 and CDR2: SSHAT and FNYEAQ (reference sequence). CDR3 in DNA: TGTGCTAGCAGCCTCCCGAGCCTCAGGGAACTCTGCTCCTACGAGCAGTACTTC. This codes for CASSLPSLRELCSYEQYF.

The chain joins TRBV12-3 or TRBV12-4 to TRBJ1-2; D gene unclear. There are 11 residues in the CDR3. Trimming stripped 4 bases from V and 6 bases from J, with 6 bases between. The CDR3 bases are TGTGCCAGCAGTTATGTAGATGGCTACACCTTC. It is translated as CASSYVDGYTF.

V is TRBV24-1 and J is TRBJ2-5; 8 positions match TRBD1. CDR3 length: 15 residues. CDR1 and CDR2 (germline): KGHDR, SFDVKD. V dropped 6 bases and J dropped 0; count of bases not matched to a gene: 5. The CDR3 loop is CATSNPTGDQETQYF. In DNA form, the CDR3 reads TGTGCCACCAGTAACCCGACAGGGGACCAAGAGACCCAGTACTTC.

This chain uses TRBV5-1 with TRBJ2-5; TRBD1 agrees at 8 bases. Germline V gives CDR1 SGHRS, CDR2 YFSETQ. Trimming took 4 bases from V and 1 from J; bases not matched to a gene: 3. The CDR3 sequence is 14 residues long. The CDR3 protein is CASSPGQGQETQYF. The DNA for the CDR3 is TGCGCCAGCAGCCCTGGACAGGGCCAAGAGACCCAGTACTTC.

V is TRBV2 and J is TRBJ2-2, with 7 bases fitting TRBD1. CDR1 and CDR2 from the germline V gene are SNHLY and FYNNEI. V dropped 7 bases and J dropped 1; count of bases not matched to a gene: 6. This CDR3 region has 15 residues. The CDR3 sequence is CASKTGTVNTGELFF. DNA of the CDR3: TGTGCCAGCAAAACCGGGACAGTGAACACCGGGGAGCTGTTTTTT.

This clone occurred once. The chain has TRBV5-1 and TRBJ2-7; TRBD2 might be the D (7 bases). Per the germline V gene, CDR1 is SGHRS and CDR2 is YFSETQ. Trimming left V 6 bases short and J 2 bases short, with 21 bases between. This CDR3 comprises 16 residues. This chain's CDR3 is CASTLGGGGATYEQYF. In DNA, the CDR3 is TGCGCCAGCACTCTCGGAGGCGGGGGCGCAACCTACGAGCAGTACTTC. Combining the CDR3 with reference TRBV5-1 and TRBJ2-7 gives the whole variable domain KAGVTQTPRYLIKTRGQQVTLSCSPISGHRSVSWYQQTPGQGLQFLFEYFSETQRNKGNFPGRFSGRQFSNSRSEMNVSTLELGDSALYLCASTLGGGGATYEQYFGPGTRLTVT.

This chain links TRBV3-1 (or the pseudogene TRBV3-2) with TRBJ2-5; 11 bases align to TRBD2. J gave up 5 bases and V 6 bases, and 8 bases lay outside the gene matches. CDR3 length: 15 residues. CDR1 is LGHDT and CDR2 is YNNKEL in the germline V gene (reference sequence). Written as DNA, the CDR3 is TGTGCCAGCAGTCGATCTAGCGGGAGGATGGAGACCCAGTACTTC. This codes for CASSRSSGRMETQYF.

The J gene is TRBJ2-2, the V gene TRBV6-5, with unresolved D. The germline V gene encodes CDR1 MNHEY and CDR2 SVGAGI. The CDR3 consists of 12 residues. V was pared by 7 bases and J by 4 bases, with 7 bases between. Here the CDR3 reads CASTRGTGELFF. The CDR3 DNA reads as TGTGCCAGCACCCGAGGCACCGGGGAGCTGTTTTTT.

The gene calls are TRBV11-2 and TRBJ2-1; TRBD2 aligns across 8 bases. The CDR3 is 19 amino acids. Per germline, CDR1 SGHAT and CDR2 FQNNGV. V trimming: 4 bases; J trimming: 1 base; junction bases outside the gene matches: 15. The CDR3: CASSYPGLAGLRSYNEQFF. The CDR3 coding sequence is TGTGCCAGCAGCTACCCCGGGCTAGCGGGTTTGAGGTCCTACAATGAGCAGTTCTTC.

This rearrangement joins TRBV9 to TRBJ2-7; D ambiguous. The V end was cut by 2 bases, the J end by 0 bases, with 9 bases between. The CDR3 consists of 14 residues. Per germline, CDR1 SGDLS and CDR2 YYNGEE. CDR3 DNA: TGTGCCAGCAGCGTCTCTTTCTTCTCCTACGAGCAGTACTTC. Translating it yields CASSVSFFSYEQYF.

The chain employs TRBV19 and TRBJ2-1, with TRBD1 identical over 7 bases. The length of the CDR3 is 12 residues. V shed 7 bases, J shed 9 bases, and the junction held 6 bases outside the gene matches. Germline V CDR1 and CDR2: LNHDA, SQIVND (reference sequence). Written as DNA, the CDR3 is TGTGCCAGTACTCGACAGGGTGGTGAGCAGTTCTTC. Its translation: CASTRQGGEQFF.

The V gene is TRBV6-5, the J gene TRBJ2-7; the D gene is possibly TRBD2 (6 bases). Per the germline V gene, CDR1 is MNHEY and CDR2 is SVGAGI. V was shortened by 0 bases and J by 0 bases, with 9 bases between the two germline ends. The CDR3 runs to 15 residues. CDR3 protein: CASSYSEGISYEQYF. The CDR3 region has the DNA TGTGCCAGCAGTTACTCGGAGGGGATCTCCTACGAGCAGTACTTC.

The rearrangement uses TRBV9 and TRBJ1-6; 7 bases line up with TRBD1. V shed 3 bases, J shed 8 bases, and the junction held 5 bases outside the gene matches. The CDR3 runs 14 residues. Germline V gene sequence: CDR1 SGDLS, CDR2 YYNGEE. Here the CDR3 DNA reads TGTGCCAGCAGCGCGGGACAGAGTCATTCACCCCTCCACTTT. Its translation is CASSAGQSHSPLHF. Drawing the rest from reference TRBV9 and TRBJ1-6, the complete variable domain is DSGVTQTPKHLITATGQRVTLRCSPRSGDLSVYWYQQSLDQGLQFLIQYYNGEERAKGNILERFSAQQFPDLHSELNLSSLELGDSALYFCASSAGQSHSPLHFGNGTRLTVT.

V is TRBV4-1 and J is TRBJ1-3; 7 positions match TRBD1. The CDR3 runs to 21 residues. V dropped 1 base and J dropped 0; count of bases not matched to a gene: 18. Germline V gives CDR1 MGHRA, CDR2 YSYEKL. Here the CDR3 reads CASSQGDRVPFNPSSGNTIYF. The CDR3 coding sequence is TGCGCCAGCAGCCAAGGAGACAGGGTCCCTTTCAACCCGAGCTCTGGAAACACCATATATTTT.

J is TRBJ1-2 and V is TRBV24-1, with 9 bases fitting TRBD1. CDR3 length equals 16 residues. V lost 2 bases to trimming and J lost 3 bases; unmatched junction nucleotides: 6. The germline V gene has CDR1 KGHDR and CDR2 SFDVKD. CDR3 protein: CATSDSLRTGDYGYTF. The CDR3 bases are TGTGCCACCAGTGATTCTTTGAGGACAGGGGACTATGGCTACACCTTC.

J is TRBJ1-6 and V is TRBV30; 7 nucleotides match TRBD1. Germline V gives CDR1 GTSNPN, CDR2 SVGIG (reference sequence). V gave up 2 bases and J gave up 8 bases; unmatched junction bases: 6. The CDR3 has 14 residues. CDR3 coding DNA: TGTGCCTGGAGTTACCGGGACAGAGATTCACCCCTCCACTTT. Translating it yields CAWSYRDRDSPLHF.

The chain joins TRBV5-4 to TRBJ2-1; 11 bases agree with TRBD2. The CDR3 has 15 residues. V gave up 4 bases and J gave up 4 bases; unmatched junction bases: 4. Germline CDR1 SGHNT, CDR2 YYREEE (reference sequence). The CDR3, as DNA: TGTGCCAGCAGCAAGGGACTAGCGGAATACAATGAGCAGTTCTTC. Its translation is CASSKGLAEYNEQFF.

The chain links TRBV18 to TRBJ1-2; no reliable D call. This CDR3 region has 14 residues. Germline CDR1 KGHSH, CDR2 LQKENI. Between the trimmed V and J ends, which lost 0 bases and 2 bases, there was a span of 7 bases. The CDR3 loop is CASSPPMSNYGYTF. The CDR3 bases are TGTGCCAGCTCACCACCGATGAGCAACTATGGCTACACCTTC.

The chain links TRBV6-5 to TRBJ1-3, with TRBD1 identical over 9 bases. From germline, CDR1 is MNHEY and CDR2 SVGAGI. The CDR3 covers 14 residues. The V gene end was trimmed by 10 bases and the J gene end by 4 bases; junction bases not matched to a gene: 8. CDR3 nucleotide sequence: TGTGCCACTGGACCGGGACAGGGAGGAAACACCATATATTTT. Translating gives CATGPGQGGNTIYF.

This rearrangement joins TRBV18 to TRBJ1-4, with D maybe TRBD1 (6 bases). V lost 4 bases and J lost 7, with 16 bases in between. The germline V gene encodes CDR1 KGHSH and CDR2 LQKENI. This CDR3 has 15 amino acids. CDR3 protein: CASSRQGISGEKLFF. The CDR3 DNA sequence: TGTGCCAGCTCACGGCAGGGGATAAGTGGTGAAAAACTGTTTTTT.

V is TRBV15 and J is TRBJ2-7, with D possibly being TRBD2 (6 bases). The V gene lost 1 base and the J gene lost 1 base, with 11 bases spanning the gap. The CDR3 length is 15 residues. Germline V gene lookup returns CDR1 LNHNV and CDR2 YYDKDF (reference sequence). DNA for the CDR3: TGTGCCACCAGCAGAGTAGGGAGCGGGTCCTACGAGCAGTACTTC. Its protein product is CATSRVGSGSYEQYF. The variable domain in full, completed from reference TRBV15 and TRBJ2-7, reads DAMVIQNPRYQVTQFGKPVTLSCSQTLNHNVMYWYQQKSSQAPKLLFHYYDKDFNNEADTPDNFQSRRPNTSFCFLDIRSPGLGDTAMYLCATSRVGSGSYEQYFGPGTRLTVT.